The present T cell receptor (beta chain) was sequenced within a study of beta chain features in type 1 diabetes. Across the whole study: Across the samples, roughly 98,000,000 sorted cells were examined in total.

Note on this clone: The antigen is unknown.

The study's findings and limits: Small HLA sub-analyses could not settle whether HLA shapes TCRB rearrangement. Shortening that was moderate but significant affected the TCRB CDR3s of Type 1 diabetes patients in all four CD4+ subsets.

The investigators reverse transcribed all of the isolated RNA, so they sequenced expressed TCRB transcripts. Using immunoSEQ multiplex PCR, the repertoire was profiled, and TCRdb retains in-frame clones only, with some absent. In the table there are 95,000 to 110,000 clones, roughly 28% of which are singletons. The germline CDR1 and CDR2 sequences are SGHDT and YYEEEE. CDR3 length equals 16 residues. The ends lost 4 bases at V and 0 bases at J; junction bases unmatched: 6. A single heparinised draw of about 100 mL on average was taken per donor. The chain uses TRBV5-6 and TRBJ2-3, with TRBD1 matching 9 bases. The sequenced sample was central memory CD4+ T cells from blood. This clonotype was sampled from a woman between 18 and 29 years old with type 1 diabetes. DNA for the CDR3: TGTGCCAGCAGCGACAGGGGGACCAGGAGCACAGATACGCAGTATTTT. Protein sequence: CASSDRGTRSTDTQYF.